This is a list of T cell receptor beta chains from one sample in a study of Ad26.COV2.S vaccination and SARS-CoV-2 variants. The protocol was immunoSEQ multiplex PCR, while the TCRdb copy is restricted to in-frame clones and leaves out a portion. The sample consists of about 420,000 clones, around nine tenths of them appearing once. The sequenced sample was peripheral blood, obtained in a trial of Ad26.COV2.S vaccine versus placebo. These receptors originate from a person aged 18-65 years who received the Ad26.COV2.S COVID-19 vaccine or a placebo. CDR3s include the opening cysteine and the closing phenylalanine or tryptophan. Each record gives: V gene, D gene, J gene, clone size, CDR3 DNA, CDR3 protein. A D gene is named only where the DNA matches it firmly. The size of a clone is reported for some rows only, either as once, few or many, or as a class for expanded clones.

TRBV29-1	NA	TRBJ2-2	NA	TGCAGCGTTGAAGGTTGGAACAAGGGCACCGGGGAGCTGTTTTTT	CSVEGWNKGTGELFF
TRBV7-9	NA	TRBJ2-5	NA	TGTGCCAGCAGCTTTTCGTACAGCGAGACCCAGTACTTC	CASSFSYSETQYF
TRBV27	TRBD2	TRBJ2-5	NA	TGTGCCAGTAGAGATAGCGGGGGGATCGGTGAGACCCAGTACTTC	CASRDSGGIGETQYF
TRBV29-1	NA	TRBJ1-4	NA	TGCAGCGTTGAAGGGCAGGGAGATGAAAAACTGTTTTTT	CSVEGQGDEKLFF
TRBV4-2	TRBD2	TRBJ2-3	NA	TGTGCCAGCAGCCAAGGCAGCGGGGGGTCCAGCACAGATACGCAGTATTTT	CASSQGSGGSSTDTQYF
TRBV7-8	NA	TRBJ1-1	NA	TGTGCCAGCAGCTCATTAGGACAAATACAAAACACTGAAGCTTTCTTT	CASSSLGQIQNTEAFF
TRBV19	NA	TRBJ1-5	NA	TGTGCCAGTAGCACCCGAGGCTCTAGGAATAGCAATCAGCCCCAGCATTTT	CASSTRGSRNSNQPQHF
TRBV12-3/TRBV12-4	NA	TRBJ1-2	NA	TGTGCCAGCCGCAGGGGATCGCGTAATGGCTACACCTTC	CASRRGSRNGYTF
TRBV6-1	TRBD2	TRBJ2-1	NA	TGTGCCAGCAGTGTTGTCGGCGGGGGGCCCTACAATGAGCAGTTCTTC	CASSVVGGGPYNEQFF
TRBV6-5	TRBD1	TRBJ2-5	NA	TGTGCCAGCAGTTCTAAGGACAGGGGATGGGAGACCCAGTACTTC	CASSSKDRGWETQYF
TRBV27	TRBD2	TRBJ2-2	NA	TGTGCCAGCAGTTCCCCGGGAGGCAGAGGGGTCACCGGGGAGCTGTTTTTT	CASSSPGGRGVTGELFF
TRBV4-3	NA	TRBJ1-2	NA	TGCGCCAGCAGCCAAGATAATGTTGGGTATGCCTTACCTGGCTACACCTTC	CASSQDNVGYALPGYTF
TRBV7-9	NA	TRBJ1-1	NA	TGTGCCAGCAGCTTAAGGGGAGGCGGGAACACTGAAGCTTTCTTT	CASSLRGGGNTEAFF
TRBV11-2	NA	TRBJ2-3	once	TGTGCCAGCAGGCTCAGCACAGATACGCAGTATTTT	CASRLSTDTQYF
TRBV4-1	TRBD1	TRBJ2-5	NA	TGCGCCAGCAGCCAAGAAGCAGGGGGCAAGCAAGAGACCCAGTACTTC	CASSQEAGGKQETQYF
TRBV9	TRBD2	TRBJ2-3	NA	TGTGCCAGCAGCGTAGCATCGAGCGGGGGGGCAGCAGATACGCAGTATTTT	CASSVASSGGAADTQYF
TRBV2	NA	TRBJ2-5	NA	TGTGCCAGCAGTGAATTAAAGGGTAATATTGGCGAGACCCAGTACTTC	CASSELKGNIGETQYF
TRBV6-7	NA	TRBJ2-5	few	TGTGCCAGCAGTTACTCGGCGGACGGCCAAGAGACCCAGTACTTC	CASSYSADGQETQYF
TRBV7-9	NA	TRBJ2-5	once	TGTGCCAGCAGCTCCCCGTGGGGGGAAGAGACCCAGTACTTC	CASSSPWGEETQYF
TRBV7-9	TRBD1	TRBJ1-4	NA	TGTGCCAGCAGCTTAGAGGGGGGGACAGGTCAACTGTTTTTT	CASSLEGGTGQLFF
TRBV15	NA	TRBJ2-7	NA	TGTGCCACCAGCAGAGATAAGGGATACGAGCAGTACTTC	CATSRDKGYEQYF
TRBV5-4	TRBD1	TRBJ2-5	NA	TGTGCCAGCAGCTCGGACAGGGGATGGGAGACCCAGTACTTC	CASSSDRGWETQYF
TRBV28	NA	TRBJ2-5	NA	TGTGCCAGCAGTTTCATATATACCCAAGGGGACCAAGAGACCCAGTACTTC	CASSFIYTQGDQETQYF
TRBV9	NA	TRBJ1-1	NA	TGTGCCAGCAGCGTAGCGGGGGGGGCCACTGAAGCTTTCTTT	CASSVAGGATEAFF
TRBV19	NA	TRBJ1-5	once	TGTGCCAGTAGTATCAGCTTTCGGGGTGGGAGCAATCAGCCCCAGCATTTT	CASSISFRGGSNQPQHF
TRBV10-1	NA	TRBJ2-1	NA	TGCGCCAGCAGTGAGGAAGCTTATGTGGGGGGGGCTTACAATGAGCAGTTCTTC	CASSEEAYVGGAYNEQFF
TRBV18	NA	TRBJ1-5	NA	TGTGCCAGCTCACTTGACAGACTCAATCAGCCCCAGCATTTT	CASSLDRLNQPQHF
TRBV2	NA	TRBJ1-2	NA	TGTGCCAGCAGTGACGAGGTGACAGGAGATGGCTACACCTTC	CASSDEVTGDGYTF
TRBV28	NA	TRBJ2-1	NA	TGTGCCAGCAGTTCTTTCGACAGGACCTACAATGAGCAGTTCTTC	CASSSFDRTYNEQFF
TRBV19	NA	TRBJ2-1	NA	TGTGCCAGTAGTATAAGCTGGACCGCCTACAATGAGCAGTTCTTC	CASSISWTAYNEQFF
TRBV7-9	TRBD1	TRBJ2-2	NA	TGTGCCAGCAGCTCCCCCGGGACAGGGTTCGGGGAGCTGTTTTTT	CASSSPGTGFGELFF
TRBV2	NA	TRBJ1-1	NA	TGTGCCAGCAGTGAAGGCTTTGGGGGGAACACTGAAGCTTTCTTT	CASSEGFGGNTEAFF
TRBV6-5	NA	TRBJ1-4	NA	TGTGCCAGCAGTCGGACAGCTGCAACTAATGAAAAACTGTTTTTT	CASSRTAATNEKLFF
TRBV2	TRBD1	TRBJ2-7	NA	TGTGCCAGCAGTGAAGCGTATTTACAGGGGGAATTGTACGAGCAGTACTTC	CASSEAYLQGELYEQYF
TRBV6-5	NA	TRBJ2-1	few	TGTGCCAGCAGTTACTCAGGACAAGGGAACAATGAGCAGTTCTTC	CASSYSGQGNNEQFF
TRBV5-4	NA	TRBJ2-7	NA	TGTGCCAGCAGCGGCGGGGAGTCCTCCTACGAGCAGTACTTC	CASSGGESSYEQYF
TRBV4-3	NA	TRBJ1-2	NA	TGCGCCAGCAGCCAAGCCCGGAGGACTAACTATGGCTACACCTTC	CASSQARRTNYGYTF
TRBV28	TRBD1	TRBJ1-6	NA	TGTGCCAGCAGAACCGGGACAGGCAGTCGGGTTTCACCCCTCCACTTT	CASRTGTGSRVSPLHF
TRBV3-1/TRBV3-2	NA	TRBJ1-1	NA	TGTGCCAGCAGCCAAAGGGGCAGGGGAACTGAAGCTTTCTTT	CASSQRGRGTEAFF
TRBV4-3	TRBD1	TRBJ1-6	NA	TGCGCCAGCAGCCTAAACATAGGCCCTGGGAGGGGGCGGAATTCACCCCTCCACTTT	CASSLNIGPGRGRNSPLHF
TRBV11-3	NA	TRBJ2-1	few	TGTGCCAGCGGACTTCGGCAGGGGCCCTACAATGAGCAGTTCTTC	CASGLRQGPYNEQFF
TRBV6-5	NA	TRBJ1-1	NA	TGTGCCAGCAGCATCGGGGACACTGAAGCTTTCTTT	CASSIGDTEAFF
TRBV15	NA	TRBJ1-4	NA	TGTGCCACCAGCAGAGAAAACGGTGGGGCAAAACTGTTTTTT	CATSRENGGAKLFF
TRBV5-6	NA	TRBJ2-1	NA	TGTGCCAGCAGCTTGGGAAAGGGACGTGAGCAGTTCTTC	CASSLGKGREQFF
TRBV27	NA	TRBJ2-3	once	TGTGCCAGCAGACTACTGGCGGGGTCGGGCACAGATACGCAGTATTTT	CASRLLAGSGTDTQYF
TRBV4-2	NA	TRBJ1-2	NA	TGTGCCAGCAGCCAAGACCCCACCGGGACATTCTATGGCTACACCTTC	CASSQDPTGTFYGYTF
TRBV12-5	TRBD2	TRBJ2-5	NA	TGTGCTAGTGCCTCTTCGAGTAGCGGGGAGCCTACTTCCCAAGAGACCCAGTACTTC	CASASSSSGEPTSQETQYF
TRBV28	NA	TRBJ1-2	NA	TGTGCCAGCAGGACCGTCGGGAGGGAAAACTATGGCTACACCTTC	CASRTVGRENYGYTF
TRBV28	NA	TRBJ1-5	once	TGTGCCAGCAGTCCCGAGGAGGGCGAGCCGAATCAGCCCCAGCATTTT	CASSPEEGEPNQPQHF
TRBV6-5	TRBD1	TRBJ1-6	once	TGTGCCAGCAGTTACTCTAGGACAGGGGACTCACCCCTCCACTTT	CASSYSRTGDSPLHF
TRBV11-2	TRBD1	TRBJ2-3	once	TGTGCCAGCAGCTATGTCTCGGGACAGGGAGGCACAGATACGCAGTATTTT	CASSYVSGQGGTDTQYF
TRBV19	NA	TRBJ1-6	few	TGTGCCAGTAGTATTGCGAATTCACCCCTCCACTTT	CASSIANSPLHF
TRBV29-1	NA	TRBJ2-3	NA	TGCAGCGCCGCCGTGCCCGAGGGAGATACGCAGTATTTT	CSAAVPEGDTQYF
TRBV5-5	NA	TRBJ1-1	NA	TGTGCCAGCAGTATCAGGGTAGCGAGCACTGAAGCTTTCTTT	CASSIRVASTEAFF
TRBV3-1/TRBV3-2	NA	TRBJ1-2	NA	TGTGCCAGCAGCCACAATCCGGGGGGGGCGTCGAGCTACACCTTC	CASSHNPGGASSYTF
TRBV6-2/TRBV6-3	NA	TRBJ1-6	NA	TGTGCCAGCAGTTTATCACGAAGGGGATCACCCCTCCACTTT	CASSLSRRGSPLHF
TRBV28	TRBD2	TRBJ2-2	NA	TGTGCCAGCAGTCTGCGGGGGGCCGGCGGGGAGCTGTTTTTT	CASSLRGAGGELFF